This T cell receptor (beta chain) was profiled in a study of shared clonotypes between healthy human individuals. Whole-study results and caveats: Richness estimates generally favored naive over memory subsets.

Sequencing was performed with immunoSEQ multiplex PCR; in TCRdb, only in-frame clones are kept and a portion is missing. The profile shows approximately 2,300,000 clones, 92% of them singletons. A word on this clone: The antigen is undetermined.

Germline V gene data show CDR1 as SNHLY and CDR2 as FYNNEI. The CDR3 runs to 12 residues. V was cut by 6 bases and J by 7 bases, with 10 bases left in between. Every one of the donors was a Caucasian adult that lived in Nashville, Tennessee. Researchers partitioned CD4+ cells into CD45RA+ naive and CD45RA-negative memory subsets. The material sequenced was naive CD4+ T cells from PBMCs. Subset indicated: CD45RA+ positively selected. This TCR derives from a man aged 18 to 29 in good health. Some clones in this sample may be carry-over from other donors' samples. The chain carries TRBV2 and TRBJ2-4, with D unresolved. DNA for the CDR3: TGTGCCAGCAGCCAGCAGGCCAACATTCAGTACTTC. Its translation is CASSQQANIQYF.